This T cell receptor beta chain was identified in a study of cytomegalovirus exposure and HLA in healthy donors (dated 2017 in TCRdb). Background for the entire study: The roughly 670 repertoires of the first cohort and the roughly 120 validation repertoires were produced on the same platform, according to a later analysis. The study was designed to test whether signatures of past pathogen exposure could be identified by cataloging public T cell receptors. Along with the approximately 700-subject first cohort, a separate validation cohort of 120 different subjects was used. High-throughput TCR immunosequencing, statistical association of individual TCRs with disease status, and machine learning were combined to predict cytomegalovirus infection status. Points the paper makes about the study in general: Subsequent analysis determined that TCRs grouped into clusters in the first cohort also showed a tendency toward co-occurrence across the 90 to 150 validation repertoires, and approximately 94% of cluster scores exceeded 0. A few of the identified cytomegalovirus-associated TCR beta chains were confirmed in vitro to be specific for cytomegalovirus antigens. The authors suggested that the approach could potentially be extended to other disease states and immunological phenotypes. The classifier was reported to diagnose cytomegalovirus status with high specificity and sensitivity in both the original cohort and the validation cohort. Across donors, most TCR sequences were observed very rarely, whereas some public TCRs were present in many individuals. A total of 150 to 200 TCR beta chains were listed by the study as associated with cytomegalovirus. The validation cohort had no HLA typing available for a later analysis, so co-occurrence within that cohort was assessed over all 120 or so repertoires.

After removal of 4 bases from V and 7 bases from J, the junction retains 6 bases not matched to a gene. Taken from cysteine to phenylalanine, the CDR3 has 15 residues. Only the CDR3 DNA is retained, 45 bases long and in frame from the first base. CDR1 and CDR2 are drawn from the germline V gene: SGHRS, YFSETQ. Remarks on this clone: Its antigen is currently not known. The input lacks base qualities; no much larger clone sits a single base away.

Libraries were constructed by the immunoSEQ multiplex PCR assay. The source study handled its data this way. A statistical classification framework was built to diagnose cytomegalovirus status from the catalog of TCR beta chain sequences. Sourced from immuneACCESS, this table was stored by TCRdb with only in-frame sequences that have V and J called. A share of the clones is absent; for the studies checked, an unresolved V gene accounts for under half, and the remainder has no known explanation. V, J and clone size reflect that table, while D and trimming were determined from the DNA. The sample table records tens of thousands of clones; around four fifths of these occur just once. The ten top clones hold about 3% of the sample. The donors belonged to the validation cohort of about 120 subjects, which was separate from the approximately 660-subject first cohort.

Sequencing was performed on PBMCs. The sequence was obtained from a man aged 25-45 years in good health and CMV-seronegative. The receptor chain draws on TRBV5-1 and TRBJ2-1; 12 central bases correspond to TRBD2. Here is the DNA: TGCGCCAGCAGCCCCTCTAGCGGGGGGGCGAATGAGCAGTTCTTC. Its amino acids are CASSPSSGGANEQFF.